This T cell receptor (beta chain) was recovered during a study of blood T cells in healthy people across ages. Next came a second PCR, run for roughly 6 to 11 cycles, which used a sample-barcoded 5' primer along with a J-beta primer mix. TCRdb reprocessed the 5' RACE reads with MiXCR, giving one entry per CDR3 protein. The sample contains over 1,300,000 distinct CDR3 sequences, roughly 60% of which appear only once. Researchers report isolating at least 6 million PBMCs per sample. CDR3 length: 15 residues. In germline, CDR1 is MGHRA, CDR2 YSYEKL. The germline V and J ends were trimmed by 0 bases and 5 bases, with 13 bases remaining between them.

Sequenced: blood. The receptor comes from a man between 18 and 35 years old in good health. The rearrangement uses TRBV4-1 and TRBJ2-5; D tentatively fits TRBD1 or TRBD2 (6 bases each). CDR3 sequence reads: CASSQDGGPGETQYF. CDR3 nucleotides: TGCGCCAGCAGCCAAGATGGGGGGCCCGGGGAGACCCAGTACTTC.